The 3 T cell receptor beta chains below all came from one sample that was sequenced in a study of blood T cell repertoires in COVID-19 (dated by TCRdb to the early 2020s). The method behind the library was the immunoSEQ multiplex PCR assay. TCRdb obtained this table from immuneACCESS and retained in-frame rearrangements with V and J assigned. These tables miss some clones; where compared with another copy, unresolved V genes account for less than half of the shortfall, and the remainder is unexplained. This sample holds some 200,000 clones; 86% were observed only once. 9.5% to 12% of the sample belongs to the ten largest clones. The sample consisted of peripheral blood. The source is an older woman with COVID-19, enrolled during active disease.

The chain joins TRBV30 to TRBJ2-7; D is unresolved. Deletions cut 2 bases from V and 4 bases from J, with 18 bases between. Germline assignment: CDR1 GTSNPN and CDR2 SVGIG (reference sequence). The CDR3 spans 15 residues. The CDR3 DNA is TGTGCCTGGAGTTTTCCGGGTCCCTCGAAATACGAGCAGTACTTC. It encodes CAWSFPGPSKYEQYF.

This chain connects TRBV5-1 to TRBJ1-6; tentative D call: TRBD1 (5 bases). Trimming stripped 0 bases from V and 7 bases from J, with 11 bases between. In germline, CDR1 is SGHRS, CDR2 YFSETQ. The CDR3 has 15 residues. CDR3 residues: CASSLVAGRNSPLHF. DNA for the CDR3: TGCGCCAGCAGCTTGGTGGCAGGGCGGAATTCACCCCTCCACTTT.

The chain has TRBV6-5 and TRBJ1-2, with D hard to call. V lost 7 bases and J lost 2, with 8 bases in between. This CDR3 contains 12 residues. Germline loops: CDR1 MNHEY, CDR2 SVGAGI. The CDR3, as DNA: TGTGCCAGCACTATGATGAACTATGGCTACACCTTC. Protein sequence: CASTMMNYGYTF.